This T cell receptor beta chain was found in a study of CD8+ T cells in alopecia areata. The treatment denotes: oral pan-JAK inhibitor, 5-10 mg twice daily. cDNA serving as the sequencing template came from extracted, reverse transcribed RNA. Clones were read by immunoSEQ multiplex PCR, and TCRdb kept only the in-frame ones, dropping some. The sample has more than 150,000 clones, about 47% seen once; the top ten hold about a tenth. Germline CDR1 is SGHAT and CDR2 is FQDESV (reference sequence). CDR3 length equals 13 residues. Trimming cost V 0 bases and J 3 bases, with 5 bases left between them. The TCR was taken from a human donor with alopecia areata. Material: CD8+ T cells sorted from blood, obtained at approximately week 52, from a patient treated with tofacitinib. The chain carries TRBV11-1 and TRBJ1-1, with D unclear. The CDR3 spells CASSLAGHTEAFF. As DNA, the CDR3 is TGTGCCAGCAGCTTAGCAGGTCACACTGAAGCTTTCTTT.